A selection of T cell receptor beta chains follows, all from one sample in a study of cytomegalovirus exposure and HLA in healthy donors. Only in-frame clones appear in the TCRdb table, and some are missing; sequencing was by immunoSEQ multiplex PCR. The sample has under 200,000 clones, over 60% seen once. The specimen was PBMCs. These receptors came from a girl aged 5-17 years in good health and CMV-seronegative. Each CDR3 is given with its conserved first and last residue. A D gene is named only where the DNA matches it firmly.

V gene,D gene,CDR3 protein
TRBV27,NA,CASSSEPPDVGAAFF
TRBV18,NA,CASSGTLGDQPQHF
TRBV6-6,NA,CASSSQSGGIGNEQFF
TRBV5-4,TRBD1,CASSLSGGYGYTF
TRBV5-5,TRBD1,CASSLRGRFPLNTEAFF
TRBV11-2,NA,CASSLAQFSEEDF
TRBV4-1,NA,CASSQVALGRATDTQYF
TRBV5-4,TRBD1,CASSFGTGDTPQHF
TRBV9,TRBD1,CASSKEGANSYEQYF
TRBV5-1,NA,CASSSGADTGELFF
TRBV5-4,NA,CASSQGASLEAFF
TRBV13,NA,CASSSGLGGYEQYF
TRBV5-1,NA,CASSLVTGSNTEAFF
TRBV11-2,TRBD1,CASSSPTGLGGYTF
TRBV12-1,NA,CASSFEFGGSTEAFF
TRBV27,NA,CASSLNPGRASSYNSPLHF
TRBV6-1,NA,CASRQGKGAFF
TRBV5-1,NA,CASRLAGQMNTGELFF
TRBV5-1,NA,CASSLGPRETQYF